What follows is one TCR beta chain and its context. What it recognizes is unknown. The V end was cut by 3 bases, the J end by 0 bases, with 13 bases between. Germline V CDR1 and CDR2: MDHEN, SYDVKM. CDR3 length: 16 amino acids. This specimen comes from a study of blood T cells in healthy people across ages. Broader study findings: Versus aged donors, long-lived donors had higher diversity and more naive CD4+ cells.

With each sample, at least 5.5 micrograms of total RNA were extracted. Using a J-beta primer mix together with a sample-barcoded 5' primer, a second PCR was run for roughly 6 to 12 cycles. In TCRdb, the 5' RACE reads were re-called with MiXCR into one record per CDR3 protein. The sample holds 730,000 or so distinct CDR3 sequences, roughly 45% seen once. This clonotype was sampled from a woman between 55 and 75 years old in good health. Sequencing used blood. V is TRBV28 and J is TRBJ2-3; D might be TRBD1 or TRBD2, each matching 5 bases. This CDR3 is CASSLGVALSTDTQYF. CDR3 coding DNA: TGTGCCAGCAGTTTGGGGGTAGCCCTTAGCACAGATACGCAGTATTTT.